This TCR beta chain was identified in a study of blood T cell repertoires in COVID-19. Study-level information: There were acute and convalescent COVID-19 samples, and they came from the United States, Italy and Spain. PBMCs, B-cell-depleted T cells, or T cells provided the cDNA or gDNA that made up the material.

In the original processing: Reference gene primer amplification in the assay estimated nucleated cell counts. Assay used: immunoSEQ multiplex PCR; TCRdb lists only in-frame clones, some missing. That table gives V, J and clone size, and the DNA gave D and trimming. The sample holds approximately 170,000 clones, about 88% seen once. Sequencing was performed on peripheral blood. This clonotype originated in a man between 60 and 70 years old with acute or convalescent COVID-19.

As DNA, the CDR3 is TGTGCCTGGAGTGTAGAGAGTCAGCCCCAGCATTTT. It encodes CAWSVESQPQHF. V is TRBV30 and J is TRBJ1-5; D uncertain. The CDR3 totals 12 residues. V was clipped by 0 bases and J by 6 bases, with 6 bases between them. Germline assignment: CDR1 GTSNPN and CDR2 SVGIG (reference sequence).